A single sample gave rise to the 17 T cell receptor beta chains below, sequenced in a study of blood T cell repertoires in COVID-19. Only in-frame clones appear in the TCRdb table, and some are missing; sequencing was by immunoSEQ multiplex PCR. The table includes some 160,000 clones, about 89% detected once. Sequencing was done on a sample of peripheral blood. Every receptor here comes from a man in his sixties with acute or convalescent COVID-19.

The chain carries TRBV5-5 and TRBJ1-1; D remains ambiguous. This CDR3 spans 14 amino acids. V lost 4 bases and J lost 2, with 12 bases in between. The germline gives CDR1 SGHKS, CDR2 YYEKEE (reference sequence). CDR3 DNA: TGTGCCAGCAGCCCAAGACTAATAAACACTGAAGCTTTCTTT. Its protein is CASSPRLINTEAFF.

V and J are TRBV19 and TRBJ1-1; perhaps TRBD1 as D (5 bases). Per the germline V gene, CDR1 is LNHDA and CDR2 is SQIVND (reference sequence). Deletions cut 4 bases from V and 1 base from J, with 16 bases between. CDR3 length: 16 amino acids. DNA for the CDR3: TGTGCCAGTAGTACCTACTCGACAGAAAGGAACACTGAAGCTTTCTTT. As protein: CASSTYSTERNTEAFF.

J is TRBJ1-2 and V is TRBV4-2; no definite D call. Trimming stripped 0 bases from V and 4 bases from J, with 9 bases between. This CDR3 spans 14 amino acids. Germline lookup yields CDR1 LGHNA and CDR2 YNFKEQ. CDR3 bases: TGTGCCAGCAGCCAAGATAGAGGCGGCTATGGCTACACCTTC. This sequence encodes CASSQDRGGYGYTF.

The rearrangement links TRBV7-2 to TRBJ1-1; maybe TRBD1 (5 bases). Germline values: CDR1 SGHTA, CDR2 FQGNSA. This CDR3 is built from 16 residues. Trimming shortened V by 4 bases and J by 1 base, and 16 bases separated the two germline ends. This CDR3 is CASSSWGGGRNTEAFF. The DNA of the CDR3 is TGTGCCAGCAGCTCATGGGGCGGGGGGAGGAACACTGAAGCTTTCTTT.

The table lists this clone with a count of one. This sequence joins TRBV3-1 (or the pseudogene TRBV3-2) and TRBJ2-3; 7 nucleotides match TRBD2. Germline lookup yields CDR1 LGHDT and CDR2 YNNKEL (reference sequence). V shed 1 base, J shed 0 bases, and the junction held 4 bases outside the gene matches. This CDR3 is built from 16 residues. The CDR3 region is CASSQGRAGSTDTQYF. The DNA of the CDR3 is TGTGCCAGCAGCCAAGGGCGAGCGGGGAGCACAGATACGCAGTATTTT.

V and J are TRBV5-1 and TRBJ1-6; possible D gene TRBD1, 5 bases. From germline, CDR1 is SGHRS and CDR2 YFSETQ. CDR3 size: 16 residues. Between the trimmed V and J ends, which lost 0 bases and 2 bases, there was a span of 9 bases. The CDR3 region has the DNA TGCGCCAGCAGCTTGGAGGCGACAGCCTATAATTCACCCCTCCACTTT. Amino acid sequence: CASSLEATAYNSPLHF.

The genes are TRBV5-1 and TRBJ1-3; 8 positions agree with TRBD1. The CDR3 is 15 amino acids. From germline, CDR1 is SGHRS and CDR2 YFSETQ. J gave up 2 bases and V 4 bases, and 5 bases lay outside the gene matches. In DNA, the CDR3 is TGCGCCAGCAGCGACACAGGGGGTGCTGGAAACACCATATATTTT. This gives the protein CASSDTGGAGNTIYF.

The J gene is TRBJ1-5, the V gene TRBV2; 7 bases agree with TRBD1. J was trimmed by 2 bases and V by 6 bases; bases with no gene match: 4. The CDR3 sequence is 14 residues long. From germline, CDR1 is SNHLY and CDR2 FYNNEI. In DNA, the CDR3 is TGTGCCAGCAGGTCCGGGACAGGCAATCAGCCCCAGCATTTT. Translation: CASRSGTGNQPQHF.

This clone came up a few times. V and J are TRBV24-1 and TRBJ2-1, with 7 bases matching TRBD2. V trimming: 4 bases; J trimming: 0 bases; junction bases outside the gene matches: 8. CDR1 is KGHDR, CDR2 SFDVKD, per germline. This CDR3 region has 17 residues. CDR3 protein: CATSEPKRGSSYNEQFF. CDR3 nucleotide sequence: TGTGCCACCAGTGAACCCAAGCGGGGCAGCTCCTACAATGAGCAGTTCTTC.

This clone has a single count. This chain connects TRBV5-1 to TRBJ1-1; D possibly corresponds to TRBD1 (5 bases). Trimming removed 2 bases from V and 0 bases from J, with 11 bases in between. This CDR3 has 15 residues. Germline V gene sequence: CDR1 SGHRS, CDR2 YFSETQ. CDR3 amino acids: CASSFITGMNTEAFF. The DNA of the CDR3 is TGCGCCAGCAGCTTCATAACAGGAATGAACACTGAAGCTTTCTTT.

This clone was picked up one time. The V call is TRBV19, the J call TRBJ1-3; no definite D call. V dropped 3 bases and J dropped 4 bases, with 16 bases sitting between them. Germline CDR1 reads LNHDA; CDR2 reads SQIVND (reference sequence). This CDR3 has 16 residues. As DNA, the CDR3 is TGTGCCAGTAGTATTCCGACTATGAAGCGCGGAAACACCATATATTTT. Protein product: CASSIPTMKRGNTIYF.

The chain recombines TRBV5-1 with TRBJ1-2; TRBD1 matches 9 bases. The CDR3 consists of 15 residues. Per germline, CDR1 SGHRS and CDR2 YFSETQ. V lost 0 bases, J lost 2 bases, and 2 bases stayed unmatched. The CDR3 reads CASSLGGTGNYGYTF. The CDR3 region has the DNA TGCGCCAGCAGCTTGGGGGGGACAGGGAACTATGGCTACACCTTC.

As DNA, the CDR3 is TGTGCCACCAGCACAGGGGTTGGAAACACCATATATTTT. It codes for CATSTGVGNTIYF. V and J are TRBV15 and TRBJ1-3, with a possible D match to TRBD1 (6 bases). The CDR3 spans 13 residues. Germline V lookup: CDR1 LNHNV, CDR2 YYDKDF (reference sequence). V was trimmed by 4 bases and J by 3 bases, leaving 7 bases between them.

The V and J genes are TRBV19 and TRBJ2-2, with 9 bases lining up with TRBD1. Looked up from germline, CDR1 is LNHDA and CDR2 is SQIVND (reference sequence). The CDR3 has 14 residues. The J segment lost 3 bases and the V segment lost 8 bases, leaving 4 bases of the junction unmatched. In DNA, the CDR3 is TGTGCCAGTGGCCGGGACAGGGACACCGGGGAGCTGTTTTTT. Protein sequence: CASGRDRDTGELFF.

V is TRBV7-8 and J is TRBJ2-7; 9 nucleotides align to TRBD1. The CDR3 extends over 15 amino acids. In germline, CDR1 is SGHVS, CDR2 FQNEAQ. V trimming: 3 bases; J trimming: 4 bases; junction bases outside the gene matches: 7. The CDR3 spells CASSFLQGAMYEQYF. The DNA for the CDR3 is TGTGCCAGCAGCTTTCTACAGGGGGCAATGTACGAGCAGTACTTC.

This chain joins TRBV6-5 and TRBJ1-6; D perhaps matches TRBD1 (6 bases). Germline assignment: CDR1 MNHEY and CDR2 SVGAGI. The CDR3 contains 14 residues. The V and J ends lost 2 bases and 7 bases respectively, with 9 bases between them. The CDR3 DNA is TGTGCCAGCAGTTACGCAGGGGTGAATTCACCCCTCCACTTT. It translates to CASSYAGVNSPLHF.

The CDR3 loop reads CASSPGLATYNEQFF. CDR3 sequence (DNA): TGTGCCAGCTCACCGGGACTAGCTACATACAATGAGCAGTTCTTC. The chain uses TRBV18 and TRBJ2-1; 9 nucleotides match TRBD2. V lost 3 bases and J lost 4; bases outside the gene matches: 4. The CDR3 is 15 residues long. Germline CDR1 KGHSH, CDR2 LQKENI.